This T cell receptor (beta chain) stems from a study of blood T cell repertoires in COVID-19. Living in roughly 25 US areas, the participants were between roughly 18 and 89 years of age. The V and J ends lost 3 bases and 9 bases, in that order; junction bases with no gene match: 8. The CDR3 covers 15 residues. Per the germline V gene, CDR1 is MDHEN and CDR2 is SYDVKM. Measured with immunoSEQ multiplex PCR; TCRdb has only the in-frame clones, and not every one. Counted here are 300,000 to 400,000 clones, roughly 85% occurring once; the ten biggest clones make up 1.5% to 2%. The chain joins TRBV28 to TRBJ1-6; 7 bases agree with TRBD1. What was sequenced was PBMCs or T cells enriched from blood (not recorded which). This receptor was taken from a woman aged 30 to 39 who had been exposed to COVID-19. The CDR3 here is CASSFPQGPSSPLHF. CDR3 nucleotides: TGTGCCAGCAGTTTTCCACAGGGGCCGTCTTCACCCCTCCACTTT.